This TCR beta chain came from a study of T cells after posttransplantation cyclophosphamide. Study-wide results and limits: TRB clonality was highly associated with recipient CMV seropositivity and reactivation. Blood and skin or GI T cell repertoires showed limited TRB overlap.

This clone was seen repeatedly, ten times or more. The antigen remains undetermined. Unmatched junction bases numbered 4, after V lost 5 bases and J lost 3 bases. There are 13 residues in the CDR3. CDR1 is SGHTA and CDR2 is FQGNSA in the germline V gene. Treatment was busulfan-fludarabine conditioning, a marrow graft, and cyclophosphamide on days +3 and +4. The assay was immunoSEQ multiplex PCR, and TCRdb's table has in-frame clones only and misses some. This sample comprises approximately 2,300 clones, none seen once only. The source is a female patient between 55 and 75 years old who received an allogeneic stem cell transplant from an unrelated donor, was CMV-positive, and had acute GVHD only. Some T cells may be graft donor cells. This material consisted of PBMCs, taken after an allogeneic stem cell transplant with post-transplant cyclophosphamide. V gene TRBV7-2 combines with J gene TRBJ2-7; 7 bases are a match to TRBD1. The CDR3 spells CASSEGQIYEQYF. The CDR3 DNA sequence: TGTGCCAGCAGCGAGGGACAGATCTACGAGCAGTACTTC.